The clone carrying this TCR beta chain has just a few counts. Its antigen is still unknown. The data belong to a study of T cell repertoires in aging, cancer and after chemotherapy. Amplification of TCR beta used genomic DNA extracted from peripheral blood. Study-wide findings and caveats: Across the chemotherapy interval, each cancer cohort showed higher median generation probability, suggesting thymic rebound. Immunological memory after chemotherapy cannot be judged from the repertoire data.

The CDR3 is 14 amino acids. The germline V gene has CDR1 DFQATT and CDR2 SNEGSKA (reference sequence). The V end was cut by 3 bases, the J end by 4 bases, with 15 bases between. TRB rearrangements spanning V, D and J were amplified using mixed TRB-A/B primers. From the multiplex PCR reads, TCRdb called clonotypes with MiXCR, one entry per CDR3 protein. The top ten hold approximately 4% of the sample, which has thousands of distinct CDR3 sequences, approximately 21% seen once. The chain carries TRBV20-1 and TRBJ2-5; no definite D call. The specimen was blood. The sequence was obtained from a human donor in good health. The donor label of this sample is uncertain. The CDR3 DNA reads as TGCAGTGCTAGTAAAGGTCTCCTCGCAGAGACCCAGTACTTC. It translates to CSASKGLLAETQYF.